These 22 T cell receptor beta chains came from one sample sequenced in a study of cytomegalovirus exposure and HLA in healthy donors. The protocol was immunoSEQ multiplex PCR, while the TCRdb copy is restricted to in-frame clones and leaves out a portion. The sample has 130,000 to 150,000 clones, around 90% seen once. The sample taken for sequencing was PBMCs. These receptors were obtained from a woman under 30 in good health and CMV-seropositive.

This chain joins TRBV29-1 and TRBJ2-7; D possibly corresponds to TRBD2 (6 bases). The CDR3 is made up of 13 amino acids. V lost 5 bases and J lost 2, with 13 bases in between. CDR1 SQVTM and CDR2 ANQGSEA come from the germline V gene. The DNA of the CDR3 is TGCAGCGTTTACGGGGGAGGTACCTACGAGCAGTACTTC. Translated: CSVYGGGTYEQYF.

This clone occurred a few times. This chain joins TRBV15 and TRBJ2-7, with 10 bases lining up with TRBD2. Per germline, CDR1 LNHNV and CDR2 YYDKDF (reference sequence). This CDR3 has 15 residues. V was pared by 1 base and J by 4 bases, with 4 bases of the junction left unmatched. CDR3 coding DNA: TGTGCCACCAGCAGAGCTAGCGGGAGAGGGTACGAGCAGTACTTC. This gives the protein CATSRASGRGYEQYF.

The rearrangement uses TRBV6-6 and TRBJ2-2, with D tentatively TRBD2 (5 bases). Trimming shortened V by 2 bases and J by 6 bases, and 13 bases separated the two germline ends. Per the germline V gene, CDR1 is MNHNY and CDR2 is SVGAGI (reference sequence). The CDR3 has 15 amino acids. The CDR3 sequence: CASSYVLATPGELFF. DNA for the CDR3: TGTGCCAGCAGTTACGTCCTAGCTACCCCCGGGGAGCTGTTTTTT.

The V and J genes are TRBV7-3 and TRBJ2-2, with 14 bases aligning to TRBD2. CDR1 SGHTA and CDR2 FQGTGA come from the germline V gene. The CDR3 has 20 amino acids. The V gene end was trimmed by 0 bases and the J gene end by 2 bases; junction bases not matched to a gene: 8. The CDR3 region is CASSLTGTSGSSGNTGELFF. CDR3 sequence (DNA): TGTGCCAGCAGCTTAACGGGGACTAGCGGGAGCTCAGGAAACACCGGGGAGCTGTTTTTT.

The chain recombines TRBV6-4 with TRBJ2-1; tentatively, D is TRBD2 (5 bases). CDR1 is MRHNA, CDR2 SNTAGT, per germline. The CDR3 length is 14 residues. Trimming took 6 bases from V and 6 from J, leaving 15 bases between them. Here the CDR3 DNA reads TGTGCCAGCAGCGCAGAACTGACTATCAATGAGCAGTTCTTC. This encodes CASSAELTINEQFF.

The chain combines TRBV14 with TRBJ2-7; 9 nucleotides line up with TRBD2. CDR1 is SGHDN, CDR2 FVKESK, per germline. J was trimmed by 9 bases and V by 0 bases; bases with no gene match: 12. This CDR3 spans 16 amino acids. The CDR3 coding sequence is TGTGCCAGCAGCCAAGATTATGCGGGAGGGTACGCGGGGCAGTACTTC. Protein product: CASSQDYAGGYAGQYF.

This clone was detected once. CDR3 bases: TGCGCCAGCAGCCACCGGGACAGGGGTGAAAAACTGTTTTTT. Translated, it gives CASSHRDRGEKLFF. V usage is TRBV5-1 and J usage is TRBJ1-4, with 10 positions matching TRBD1. Germline values: CDR1 SGHRS, CDR2 YFSETQ. The length of the CDR3 is 14 residues. V lost 4 bases and J lost 7; bases outside the gene matches: 4.

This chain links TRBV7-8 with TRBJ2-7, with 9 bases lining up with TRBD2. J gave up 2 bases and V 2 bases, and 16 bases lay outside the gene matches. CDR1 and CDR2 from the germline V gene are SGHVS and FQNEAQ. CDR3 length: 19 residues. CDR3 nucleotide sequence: TGTGCCAGCAGCTTACACCCCTTCGCGGGAGGGCCTCAGACCTACGAGCAGTACTTC. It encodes CASSLHPFAGGPQTYEQYF.

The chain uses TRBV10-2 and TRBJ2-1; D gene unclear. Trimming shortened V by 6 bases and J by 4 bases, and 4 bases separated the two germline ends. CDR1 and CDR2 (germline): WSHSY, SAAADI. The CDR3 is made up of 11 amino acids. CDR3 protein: CASRLYNEQFF. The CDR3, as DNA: TGCGCCAGCAGATTATACAATGAGCAGTTCTTC.

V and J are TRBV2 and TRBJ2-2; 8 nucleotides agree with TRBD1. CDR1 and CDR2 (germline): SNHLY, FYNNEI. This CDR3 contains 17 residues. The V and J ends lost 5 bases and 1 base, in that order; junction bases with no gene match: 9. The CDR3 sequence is CASSKTGVGQNTGELFF. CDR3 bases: TGTGCCAGCAGTAAGACAGGGGTTGGACAGAACACCGGGGAGCTGTTTTTT.

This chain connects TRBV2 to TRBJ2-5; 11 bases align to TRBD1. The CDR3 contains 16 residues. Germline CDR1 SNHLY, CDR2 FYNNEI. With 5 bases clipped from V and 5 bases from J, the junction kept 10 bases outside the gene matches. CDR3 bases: TGTGCCAGCAGTACCAGGGACAGGGGGTTTCGGGAGACCCAGTACTTC. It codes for CASSTRDRGFRETQYF.

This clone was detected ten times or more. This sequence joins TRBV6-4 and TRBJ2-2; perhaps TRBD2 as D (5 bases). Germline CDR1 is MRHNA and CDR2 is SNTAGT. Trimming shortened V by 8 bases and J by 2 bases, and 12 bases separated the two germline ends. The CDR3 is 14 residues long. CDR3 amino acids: CASRGGLNTGELFF. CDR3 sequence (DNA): TGTGCCAGCCGTGGAGGCTTAAACACCGGGGAGCTGTTTTTT.

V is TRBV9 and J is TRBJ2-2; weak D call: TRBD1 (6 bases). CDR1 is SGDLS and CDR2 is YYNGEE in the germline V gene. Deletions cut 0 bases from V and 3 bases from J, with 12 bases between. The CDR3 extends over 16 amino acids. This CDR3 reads CASSVAPGQDTGELFF. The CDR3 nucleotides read TGTGCCAGCAGCGTAGCCCCGGGACAAGACACCGGGGAGCTGTTTTTT.

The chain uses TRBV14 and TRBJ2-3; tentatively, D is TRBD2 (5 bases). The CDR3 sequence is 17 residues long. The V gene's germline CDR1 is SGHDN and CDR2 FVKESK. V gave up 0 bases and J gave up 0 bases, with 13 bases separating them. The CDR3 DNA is TGTGCCAGCAGCCAAGACCCCGCTAGCAGTAGCACAGATACGCAGTATTTT. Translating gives CASSQDPASSSTDTQYF.

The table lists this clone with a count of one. The CDR3 DNA reads as TGTGCCAGCAGCCAAGTAGGGGGTGGCACTGAAGCTTTCTTT. This sequence encodes CASSQVGGGTEAFF. The J gene is TRBJ1-1, the V gene TRBV14, with D possibly TRBD1 on 6 matching bases. Germline assignment: CDR1 SGHDN and CDR2 FVKESK. The CDR3 length is 14 residues. V shed 1 base and J shed 4 bases, with 10 bases lying between them.

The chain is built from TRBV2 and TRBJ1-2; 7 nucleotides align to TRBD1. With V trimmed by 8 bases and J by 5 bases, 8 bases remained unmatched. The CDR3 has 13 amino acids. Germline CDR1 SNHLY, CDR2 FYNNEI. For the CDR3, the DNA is TGTGCCAGCGGAGAGACAGGGTGGTATGGCTACACCTTC. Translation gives CASGETGWYGYTF.

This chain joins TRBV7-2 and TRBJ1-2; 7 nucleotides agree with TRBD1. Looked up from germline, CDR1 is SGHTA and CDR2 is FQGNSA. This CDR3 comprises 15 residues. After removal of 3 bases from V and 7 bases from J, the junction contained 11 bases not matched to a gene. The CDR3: CASSLDRYRKGGYTF. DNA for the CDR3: TGTGCCAGCAGCTTGGACAGGTATCGCAAAGGTGGCTACACCTTC.

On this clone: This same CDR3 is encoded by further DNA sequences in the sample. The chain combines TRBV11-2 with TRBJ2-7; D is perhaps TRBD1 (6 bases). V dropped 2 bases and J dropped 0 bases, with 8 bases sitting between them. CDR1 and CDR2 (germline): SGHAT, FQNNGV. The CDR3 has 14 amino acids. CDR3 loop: CASSLLGGSYEQYF. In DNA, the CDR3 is TGTGCCAGCAGCTTACTAGGGGGCTCCTACGAGCAGTACTTC.

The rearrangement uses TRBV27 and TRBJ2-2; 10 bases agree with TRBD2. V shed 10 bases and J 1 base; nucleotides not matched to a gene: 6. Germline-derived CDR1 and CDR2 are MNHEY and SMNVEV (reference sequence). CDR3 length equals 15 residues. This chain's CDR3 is CATYRTSGNTGELFF. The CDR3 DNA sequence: TGTGCCACTTACAGGACTAGCGGGAACACCGGGGAGCTGTTTTTT.

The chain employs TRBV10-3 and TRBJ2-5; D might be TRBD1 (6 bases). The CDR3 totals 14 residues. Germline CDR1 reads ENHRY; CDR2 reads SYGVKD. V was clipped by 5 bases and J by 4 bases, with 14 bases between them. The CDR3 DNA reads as TGTGCCATCAGTTCCGGACAGCCTGGAGAGACCCAGTACTTC. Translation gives CAISSGQPGETQYF.

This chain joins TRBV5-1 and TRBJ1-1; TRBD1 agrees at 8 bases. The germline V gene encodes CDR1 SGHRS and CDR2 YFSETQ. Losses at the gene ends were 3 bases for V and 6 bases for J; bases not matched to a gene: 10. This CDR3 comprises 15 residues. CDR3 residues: CASSSGQGGRAEAFF. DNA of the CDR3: TGCGCCAGCAGCTCCGGACAGGGTGGACGGGCTGAAGCTTTCTTT.

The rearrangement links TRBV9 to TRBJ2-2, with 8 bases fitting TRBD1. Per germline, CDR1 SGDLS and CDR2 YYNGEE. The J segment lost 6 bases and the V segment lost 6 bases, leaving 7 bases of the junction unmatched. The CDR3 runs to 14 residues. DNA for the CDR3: TGTGCCAGCACCCGACAGGGGATGGCCGGGGAGCTGTTTTTT. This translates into CASTRQGMAGELFF.